The 21 T cell receptor beta chains given below trace back to one sample, sequenced in a study of early T cells in non-severe SARS-CoV-2 infection. TCRdb analysed the 5' RACE reads with MiXCR anew, one entry per CDR3 protein. The table lists over 75,000 distinct CDR3 sequences, just under 15% of them singletons, with around 5.1% in the top ten. The source material was whole blood. All receptors come from an adult who was a healthcare worker with PCR-confirmed SARS-CoV-2 infection or an uninfected control (not recorded which).

The chain has TRBV29-1 and TRBJ2-2, with a tentative D call TRBD1 (6 bases). In germline, CDR1 is SQVTM, CDR2 ANQGSEA. The CDR3 consists of 14 residues. The V and J ends lost 4 bases and 1 base respectively, with 10 bases between them. CDR3 amino acids: CSVGSTGNTGELFF. In nucleotides, the CDR3 is TGCAGCGTTGGGTCGACAGGGAACACCGGGGAGCTGTTTTTT.

V usage is TRBV7-9 and J usage is TRBJ2-2, with D unclear. V lost 11 bases and J lost 3, with 10 bases in between. Germline CDR1 and CDR2: SEHNR and FQNEAQ (reference sequence). The CDR3 sequence is 12 residues long. In DNA form, the CDR3 reads TGTGCCGTCCCTATCGACACCGGGGAGCTGTTTTTT. Residues: CAVPIDTGELFF.

The chain couples TRBV20-1 to TRBJ1-1, with 9 bases lining up with TRBD1. CDR1 and CDR2 (germline): DFQATT, SNEGSKA (reference sequence). The J segment lost 1 base and the V segment lost 6 bases, leaving 6 bases of the junction unmatched. The CDR3 sequence is 14 residues long. CDR3 sequence (DNA): TGCAGTGCGCGGGACAGGGATTGGAACACTGAAGCTTTCTTT. Translating it yields CSARDRDWNTEAFF.

The rearrangement uses TRBV28 and TRBJ2-3, with 7 bases lining up with TRBD1. The V segment lost 2 bases and the J segment 2 bases; nucleotides outside the gene matches: 4. Germline values: CDR1 MDHEN, CDR2 SYDVKM. This CDR3 contains 15 residues. The CDR3 DNA sequence: TGTGCCAGCAGTTTAACGGGACAGCCCACAGATACGCAGTATTTT. It specifies CASSLTGQPTDTQYF.

This clonotype was recorded many times. The chain links TRBV7-2 to TRBJ1-2, with TRBD1 matching over 7 bases. Germline loops: CDR1 SGHTA, CDR2 FQGNSA. Losses at the gene ends were 5 bases for V and 10 bases for J; bases not matched to a gene: 7. The CDR3 is 12 residues long. Here the CDR3 DNA reads TGTGCCAGCAGCCCGATCGACAGGGACTACACCTTC. Translated, it gives CASSPIDRDYTF.

This clonotype came up many times. The chain combines TRBV7-2 with TRBJ2-5; D is ambiguous. CDR3 size: 12 residues. Germline values: CDR1 SGHTA, CDR2 FQGNSA. V lost 8 bases to trimming and J lost 3 bases, with 10 bases between them. The CDR3 is CASCPGKETQYF. Written as DNA, the CDR3 is TGTGCCAGCTGTCCGGGCAAAGAGACCCAGTACTTC. The whole variable domain, remainder taken from reference TRBV7-2 and TRBJ2-5, is GAGVSQSPSNKVTEKGKDVELRCDPISGHTALYWYRQSLGQGLEFLIYFQGNSAPDKSGLPSDRFSAERTGGSVSTLTIQRTQQEDSAVYLCASCPGKETQYFGPGTRLLVL.

The J gene is TRBJ2-5, the V gene TRBV20-1; TRBD2 is a possible D gene (6 bases). The V end was cut by 3 bases, the J end by 5 bases, with 10 bases between. The germline CDR1 and CDR2 sequences are DFQATT and SNEGSKA (reference sequence). CDR3 length: 12 amino acids. The CDR3 protein is CSASGSGETQYF. CDR3 DNA sequence: TGCAGTGCTAGCGGGAGCGGCGAGACCCAGTACTTC.

This clonotype occurred a few times. The J gene is TRBJ2-3, the V gene TRBV29-1; D may be TRBD1 (6 bases). CDR1 is SQVTM and CDR2 is ANQGSEA in the germline V gene. The CDR3 totals 13 residues. The ends were cut back, 7 bases at V and 2 bases at J, with 13 bases in the middle. CDR3 nucleotide sequence: TGCAGCGCGGGACACCTACTCACAGATACGCAGTATTTT. Encoded protein: CSAGHLLTDTQYF.

This clonotype was found a few times. The V and J genes are TRBV2 and TRBJ1-2; D call uncertain. There are 13 residues in the CDR3. In germline, CDR1 is SNHLY, CDR2 FYNNEI. V dropped 4 bases and J dropped 8 bases, with 14 bases sitting between them. The CDR3 bases are TGTGCCAGCAGTGCGGAGGGAATTGGGGGCTACACCTTC. Translation gives CASSAEGIGGYTF.

This clonotype was seen ten or more times. The chain recombines TRBV6-5 with TRBJ1-1; unclear D gene. Germline lookup yields CDR1 MNHEY and CDR2 SVGAGI. This CDR3 region has 12 residues. Deletions cut 10 bases from V and 1 base from J, with 10 bases between. The CDR3 DNA is TGTGCCACTGGAAGACCGAACACTGAAGCTTTCTTT. This encodes CATGRPNTEAFF.

This clonotype came up many times. This sequence joins TRBV2 and TRBJ1-2; unclear D gene. Germline CDR1 SNHLY, CDR2 FYNNEI. The V and J ends lost 4 bases and 1 base respectively, with 16 bases between them. The CDR3 covers 16 residues. The DNA of the CDR3 is TGTGCCAGCAGTGTGGGCGGAACCCGTATTAACTATGGCTACACCTTC. It codes for CASSVGGTRINYGYTF. Using reference TRBV2 and TRBJ1-2 for the parts outside the CDR3, the full variable domain is EPEVTQTPSHQVTQMGQEVILRCVPISNHLYFYWYRQILGQKVEFLVSFYNNEISEKSEIFDDQFSVERPDGSNFTLKIRSTKLEDSAMYFCASSVGGTRINYGYTFGSGTRLTVV.

This clonotype was found a few times. The chain links TRBV2 to TRBJ2-3; a weak D match, TRBD2 (6 bases). The CDR3 is 14 amino acids. V was trimmed by 3 bases and J by 2 bases, leaving 9 bases between them. CDR1 SNHLY and CDR2 FYNNEI come from the germline V gene. The CDR3, as DNA: TGTGCCAGCAGTGAGGGACTTTACACAGATACGCAGTATTTT. Residues: CASSEGLYTDTQYF.

The CDR3 loop reads CASSPNRAHPEYGYTF. The CDR3, as DNA: TGTGCCAGCTCACCAAACAGGGCTCATCCGGAGTATGGCTACACCTTC. J is TRBJ1-2 and V is TRBV18; D is perhaps TRBD1 (6 bases). The CDR3 covers 16 residues. Germline V CDR1 and CDR2: KGHSH, LQKENI. V gave up 2 bases and J gave up 5 bases, with 18 bases separating them.

The chain combines TRBV20-1 with TRBJ2-1; 9 positions agree with TRBD2. The V gene end was trimmed by 1 base and the J gene end by 8 bases; junction bases not matched to a gene: 6. There are 14 residues in the CDR3. Germline loops: CDR1 DFQATT, CDR2 SNEGSKA (reference sequence). CDR3 nucleotides: TGCAGTGCTAGAGGAGTTAGCGGGAGTGATGAGCAGTTCTTC. Protein product: CSARGVSGSDEQFF.

This clonotype was counted between two and nine times. The rearrangement links TRBV28 to TRBJ1-2; TRBD1 is a possible D gene (5 bases). Trimming pared 2 bases from V and 9 bases from J, leaving 13 bases between. The CDR3 has 13 residues. Germline V gives CDR1 MDHEN, CDR2 SYDVKM. CDR3 sequence: CASSLAQGMRYTF. In DNA, the CDR3 is TGTGCCAGCAGTTTAGCCCAGGGTATGCGCTACACCTTC.

This clonotype came up a few times. The chain carries TRBV4-3 and TRBJ2-1; the match to TRBD2 covers 8 bases. Germline CDR1 and CDR2: LGHNA and YSLEER. The trim removed 0 bases at V and 7 bases at J, leaving 5 bases unmatched. The CDR3 loop spans 15 amino acids. Here the CDR3 reads CASSQDYGRGNEQFF. The CDR3 DNA reads TGCGCCAGCAGCCAAGATTACGGGAGGGGGAATGAGCAGTTCTTC.

This clonotype has a handful of counts. The chain joins TRBV7-2 to TRBJ1-5; no firm D call. Germline CDR1 is SGHTA and CDR2 is FQGNSA. The CDR3 is 14 residues long. Trimming stripped 5 bases from V and 4 bases from J, with 12 bases between. For the CDR3, the DNA is TGTGCCAGCAGCCGTTTTGTCGGAAATCAGCCCCAGCATTTT. The encoded protein is CASSRFVGNQPQHF.

This clonotype was seen ten or more times. The CDR3 DNA reads TGTGCCAGCAACCGGGACAGGGATTCACCCCTCCACTTT. Translating it yields CASNRDRDSPLHF. This sequence joins TRBV3-1 and TRBJ1-6; 9 positions agree with TRBD1. The J segment lost 8 bases and the V segment lost 7 bases, leaving 3 bases of the junction unmatched. Germline values: CDR1 LGHDT, CDR2 YNNKEL (reference sequence). The CDR3 covers 13 residues.

This clonotype was seen a handful of times. This sequence joins TRBV25-1 and TRBJ2-2, with a tentative D call TRBD1 (6 bases). Germline-derived CDR1 and CDR2 are MGHDK and SYGVNS. There are 11 residues in the CDR3. The CDR3 reads CADRSTGELFF. CDR3 nucleotide sequence: TGTGCAGACAGGAGCACCGGGGAGCTGTTTTTT. The variable domain in full, completed from reference TRBV25-1 and TRBJ2-2, reads EADIYQTPRYLVIGTGKKITLECSQTMGHDKMYWYQQDPGMELHLIHYSYGVNSTEKGDLSSESTVSRIRTEHFPLTLESARPSHTSQYLCADRSTGELFFGEGSRLTVL.

This clonotype was found many times. Here the CDR3 DNA reads TGCGCCAGCAGCTTGGCCGCCGGCTATGGCTACACCTTC. It yields the protein CASSLAAGYGYTF. This chain links TRBV5-1 with TRBJ1-2, with D hard to call. The CDR3 spans 13 residues. Germline-derived CDR1 and CDR2 are SGHRS and YFSETQ. Trimming took 0 bases from V and 4 from J, leaving 7 bases between them.

This clonotype was found a few times. The chain combines TRBV12-3 or TRBV12-4 with TRBJ2-1, with TRBD2 matching 12 bases. CDR3 length: 15 residues. The V gene end was trimmed by 5 bases and the J gene end by 6 bases; junction bases not matched to a gene: 5. This CDR3 is CASSPSGRAGNEQFF. As DNA, the CDR3 is TGTGCCAGCAGTCCTAGCGGGAGGGCCGGCAATGAGCAGTTCTTC.